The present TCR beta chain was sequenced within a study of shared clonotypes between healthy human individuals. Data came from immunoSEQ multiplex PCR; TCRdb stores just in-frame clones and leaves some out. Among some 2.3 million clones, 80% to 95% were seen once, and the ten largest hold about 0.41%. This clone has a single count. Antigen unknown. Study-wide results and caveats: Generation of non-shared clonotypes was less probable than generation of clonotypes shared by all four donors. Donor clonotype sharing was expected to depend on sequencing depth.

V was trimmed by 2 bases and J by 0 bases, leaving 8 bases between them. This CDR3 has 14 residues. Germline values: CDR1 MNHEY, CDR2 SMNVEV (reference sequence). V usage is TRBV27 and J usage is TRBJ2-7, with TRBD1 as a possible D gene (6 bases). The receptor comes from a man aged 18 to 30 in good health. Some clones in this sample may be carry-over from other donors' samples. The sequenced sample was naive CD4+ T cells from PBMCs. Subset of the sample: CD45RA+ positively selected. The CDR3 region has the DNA TGTGCCAGCAGTTTAATGGGGGCCTCCTACGAGCAGTACTTC. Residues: CASSLMGASYEQYF.